The text below deals with one T cell receptor (beta chain). Seattle enrolled patients during active infection and tracked them longitudinally. The data are from a study of blood T cell repertoires in COVID-19. Study summary: Researchers got acute and convalescent COVID-19 samples from the United States, Italy and Spain. T cells, B-cell-depleted T cells, or PBMCs provided the cDNA or gDNA that served as material.

Per the original methods: Cell counts per sample came from amplifying reference gene primers. The assay was immunoSEQ multiplex PCR, and TCRdb's table has in-frame clones only and misses some. The V and J calls and clone size come from that table; D and trimming were worked out from the DNA. Of about 100,000 clones in the sample, roughly four fifths were seen once. This CDR3 comprises 14 residues. From germline, CDR1 is SNHLY and CDR2 FYNNEI. V was pared by 4 bases and J by 3 bases, with 9 bases between. The V call is TRBV2, the J call TRBJ2-2; D might be TRBD2 (5 bases). Sequencing input: peripheral blood. The origin of this receptor is a man aged 80 or over with COVID-19, enrolled during active disease. The CDR3 sequence: CASSGSAYTGELFF. Here the CDR3 DNA reads TGTGCCAGCAGTGGTAGCGCCTACACCGGGGAGCTGTTTTTT.